A single sample gave rise to the 29 T cell receptor beta chains below, sequenced in a study of circulating tumor DNA in untreated peripheral T-cell lymphoma. Generated by immunoSEQ multiplex PCR, the TCRdb table keeps only in-frame clones and is missing some. This sample carries about 5,000 clones, around 66% of them seen once, and the ten largest clones take around 47%. Input material: tumor tissue. The receptors were gathered from a human donor with peripheral T-cell lymphoma.

The CDR3 region is CASSEYLATGELFF. The CDR3 DNA follows: TGTGCCAGCAGTGAATACCTAGCGACCGGGGAGCTGTTTTTT. V gene TRBV25-1 combines with J gene TRBJ2-2; D may be TRBD2 (6 bases). Trimming removed 0 bases at V and 5 bases at J, with 7 bases between. The CDR3 extends over 14 amino acids. In germline, CDR1 is MGHDK, CDR2 SYGVNS.

The chain links TRBV7-1 to TRBJ1-1; 8 positions agree with TRBD1. TRBV7-1 is an ORF, and what it does is uncertain. This CDR3 spans 13 amino acids. Germline trimming cut 5 bases from V and 1 base from J; bases unmatched to any gene: 0. CDR3 region: CASSTGGNTEAFF. The CDR3 DNA sequence: TGTGCCAGCAGCACAGGGGGGAACACTGAAGCTTTCTTT.

The chain carries TRBV23-1 and TRBJ2-7, with TRBD2 identical over 8 bases. TRBV23-1 is an ORF, with its function uncertain. J gave up 2 bases and V 6 bases, and 6 bases lay outside the gene matches. The CDR3 has 14 amino acids. The CDR3 DNA reads as TGCGCCAGCAGCTCTAGCGGGCCACCCTACGAGCAGTACTTC. Translating it yields CASSSSGPPYEQYF.

This rearrangement joins TRBV30 to TRBJ1-2; maybe TRBD1 (6 bases). This CDR3 spans 15 amino acids. Trimming pared 1 base from V and 4 bases from J, leaving 16 bases between. Germline V gene lookup returns CDR1 GTSNPN and CDR2 SVGIG (reference sequence). DNA for the CDR3: TGTGCCTGGAGTGACGCCCCCTCAGGGGCCTATGGCTACACCTTC. It encodes CAWSDAPSGAYGYTF.

The chain recombines TRBV28 with TRBJ2-3; D not certain. CDR3 size: 13 residues. V was trimmed by 6 bases and J by 6 bases, leaving 13 bases between them. Germline V gene lookup returns CDR1 MDHEN and CDR2 SYDVKM. CDR3 nucleotides: TGTGCCAGCAGACAGATCTCTGCGGATACGCAGTATTTT. Amino acids: CASRQISADTQYF.

The chain has TRBV1 and TRBJ1-2. TRBV1 is listed as a pseudogene. There are 15 residues in the CDR3. The CDR3 DNA is TGCGCCAGCAGCCAAGATCGGGGGTTGAGCTATGGCTACACCTTC. It yields the protein CASSQDRGLSYGYTF.

The genes are TRBV6-8 and TRBJ1-2; the D gene is possibly TRBD1 (6 bases). Trimming cost V 4 bases and J 5 bases, with 8 bases left between them. Germline values: CDR1 MNHGY, CDR2 SAAAGT. The CDR3 consists of 12 residues. The CDR3 region is CASSSGTYGYTF. The CDR3 region has the DNA TGTGCCAGCAGTTCGGGGACATATGGCTACACCTTC.

The chain recombines TRBV28 with TRBJ2-3, with a weak D call TRBD2 (5 bases). Germline CDR1 is MDHEN and CDR2 is SYDVKM. V was clipped by 8 bases and J by 6 bases, with 15 bases between them. This CDR3 has 13 amino acids. The DNA for the CDR3 is TGTGCCAGCGTTGGCAGCCGAGGGGATACGCAGTATTTT. It encodes CASVGSRGDTQYF.

The chain carries TRBV5-8 and TRBJ2-3; 7 bases align to TRBD2. V shed 7 bases and J 5 bases; nucleotides not matched to a gene: 7. The CDR3 covers 13 residues. Germline loops: CDR1 SGHTS, CDR2 YDEGEE. CDR3 amino acids: CASAREEKDTQYF. The CDR3 DNA sequence: TGTGCCAGCGCTCGGGAGGAGAAAGATACGCAGTATTTT.

This chain links TRBV28 with TRBJ2-4, with D possibly matching TRBD1 (5 bases). The CDR3 is made up of 16 amino acids. The germline gives CDR1 MDHEN, CDR2 SYDVKM. The V end lost 6 bases, the J end lost 3 bases, and 18 bases lay between the germline ends. CDR3 loop: CASSSIAIRGKNIQYF. The CDR3 DNA reads TGTGCCAGCAGCTCCATAGCAATTAGGGGCAAAAACATTCAGTACTTC.

V gene TRBV6-8 combines with J gene TRBJ2-7; no definite D call. The V end was cut by 3 bases, the J end by 1 base, with 10 bases between. In germline, CDR1 is MNHGY, CDR2 SAAAGT. The CDR3 is 14 amino acids. CDR3 nucleotide sequence: TGTGCCAGCAGTTATCGACGTGGATCCTACGAGCAGTACTTC. Translation gives CASSYRRGSYEQYF.

The CDR3: CASSDKAGPRHNEQFF. For the CDR3, the DNA is TGCGCCAGCAGCGATAAAGCGGGTCCCCGACACAATGAGCAGTTCTTC. The V call is TRBV5-1, the J call TRBJ2-1; TRBD2 is a possible D gene (6 bases). Between the trimmed V and J ends, which lost 4 bases and 5 bases, there was a span of 19 bases. Germline CDR1 is SGHRS and CDR2 is YFSETQ. The CDR3 extends over 16 amino acids.

The V call is TRBV29-1, the J call TRBJ2-2; 11 nucleotides match TRBD2. The CDR3 contains 16 residues. Germline CDR1 is SQVTM and CDR2 is ANQGSEA. V trimming: 4 bases; J trimming: 7 bases; junction bases outside the gene matches: 11. Here the CDR3 reads CSVATQLAGVRGELFF. DNA of the CDR3: TGCAGCGTTGCCACCCAACTAGCGGGAGTTCGCGGGGAGCTGTTTTTT.

This clone was picked up a small number of times. The chain employs TRBV6-8 and TRBJ1-5; D might be TRBD1 (5 bases). V lost 10 bases and J 5 bases, leaving 18 bases between the germline ends. The CDR3 is made up of 14 amino acids. Germline V CDR1 and CDR2: MNHGY, SAAAGT. CDR3 in amino acids: CAIGGQGGDQPQHF. DNA of the CDR3: TGTGCCATCGGCGGGCAGGGAGGAGATCAGCCCCAGCATTTT.

This chain connects TRBV29-1 to TRBJ1-1; TRBD1 is a possible D gene (5 bases). Germline CDR1 and CDR2: SQVTM and ANQGSEA. Trimming removed 7 bases from V and 0 bases from J, with 18 bases in between. There are 15 residues in the CDR3. CDR3 sequence: CSATGRSGMNTEAFF. The CDR3 DNA sequence: TGCAGCGCTACAGGCCGTTCGGGGATGAACACTGAAGCTTTCTTT.

V is TRBV28 and J is TRBJ2-1; the D gene is possibly TRBD2 (6 bases). Germline CDR1 is MDHEN and CDR2 is SYDVKM. Trimming stripped 6 bases from V and 4 bases from J, with 16 bases between. The CDR3 is 15 amino acids. CDR3: CASSTGGMGYNEQFF. In DNA form, the CDR3 reads TGTGCCAGCAGCACCGGAGGGATGGGATACAATGAGCAGTTCTTC.

The chain links TRBV19 to TRBJ2-7, with 14 bases lining up with TRBD2. The CDR3 has 15 residues. The J segment lost 2 bases and the V segment lost 5 bases, leaving 2 bases of the junction unmatched. Germline V gene sequence: CDR1 LNHDA, CDR2 SQIVND (reference sequence). CDR3 loop: CASSGGLAGAYEQYF. The CDR3 DNA follows: TGTGCCAGTAGTGGGGGACTAGCGGGAGCCTACGAGCAGTACTTC.

This clone was observed a handful of times. The chain employs TRBV18 and TRBJ2-3; D is uncertain. Germline-derived CDR1 and CDR2 are KGHSH and LQKENI. This CDR3 comprises 12 residues. Trimming pared 8 bases from V and 2 bases from J, leaving 8 bases between. The CDR3 nucleotides read TGTGCCAGCCGTTTTAACACAGATACGCAGTATTTT. Its protein product is CASRFNTDTQYF.

The V call is TRBV7-1, the J call TRBJ2-5; D gene uncertain. TRBV7-1 is reported as an ORF; its role is uncertain. This CDR3 spans 13 amino acids. Trimming took 4 bases from V and 2 from J, leaving 8 bases between them. For the CDR3, the DNA is TGTGCCAGCAGCTTAGGCCCTCAAGAGACCCAGTACTTC. This translates into CASSLGPQETQYF.

The chain employs TRBV6-7 and TRBJ2-1; tentative D call: TRBD2 (5 bases). Being an ORF, TRBV6-7 has a function that is uncertain. With 2 bases removed from V and 10 bases from J, the gap between germline ends came to 6 bases. The CDR3 totals 11 residues. The CDR3 DNA reads as TGTGCCAGCAGTTACGGAGGAGAGCAGTTCTTC. Translated, it gives CASSYGGEQFF.

Here the CDR3 reads CASSRDRGIEQYF. The CDR3 DNA reads TGTGCCAGCAGCCGGGACAGGGGGATTGAGCAGTACTTC. The genes are TRBV14 and TRBJ2-7; 11 positions match TRBD1. V was pared by 4 bases and J by 7 bases, with 3 bases of the junction left unmatched. This CDR3 has 13 amino acids. From germline, CDR1 is SGHDN and CDR2 FVKESK.

V and J are TRBV6-8 and TRBJ2-2, with 9 bases aligning to TRBD1. Losses at the gene ends were 10 bases for V and 4 bases for J; bases not matched to a gene: 22. The CDR3 has 19 residues. From germline, CDR1 is MNHGY and CDR2 SAAAGT. CDR3 residues: CANRQTYSKQGAGTGELFF. Here the CDR3 DNA reads TGTGCCAACAGGCAGACATATTCTAAACAGGGGGCGGGCACCGGGGAGCTGTTTTTT.

The CDR3 DNA sequence: TGTGCCAGCTCACCAACAGGGTACCAAGAGACCCAGTACTTC. It codes for CASSPTGYQETQYF. The J gene is TRBJ2-5, the V gene TRBV18; a weak D match, TRBD1 (6 bases). The V gene's germline CDR1 is KGHSH and CDR2 LQKENI. The CDR3 is 14 amino acids. V lost 2 bases to trimming and J lost 0 bases, with 7 bases between them.

This clone was detected only a few times. V and J are TRBV14 and TRBJ2-7; 7 nucleotides agree with TRBD1. This CDR3 has 14 residues. J lost 0 bases, V lost 1 base, and 0 bases had no gene match. Germline CDR1 is SGHDN and CDR2 is FVKESK. CDR3 amino acids: CASSQGQGSYEQYF. In DNA, the CDR3 is TGTGCCAGCAGCCAAGGACAGGGCTCCTACGAGCAGTACTTC.

The V call is TRBV30, the J call TRBJ2-5; D might be TRBD1 (5 bases). Germline V lookup: CDR1 GTSNPN, CDR2 SVGIG (reference sequence). Deletions cut 4 bases from V and 3 bases from J, with 12 bases between. The CDR3 covers 13 residues. The CDR3 is CAWNYRQKETQYF. In DNA form, the CDR3 reads TGTGCCTGGAATTATCGACAGAAAGAGACCCAGTACTTC. The entire variable domain, with the rest obtained from reference TRBV30 and TRBJ2-5, is as follows: SQTIHQWPATLVQPVGSPLSLECTVEGTSNPNLYWYRQAAGRGLQLLFYSVGIGQISSEVPQNLSASRPQDRQFILSSKKLLLSDSGFYLCAWNYRQKETQYFGPGTRLLVL.

This clone was seen more than once but under ten times. V and J are TRBV11-3 and TRBJ1-1, with D perhaps matching TRBD1 (6 bases). The CDR3 runs to 15 residues. V was clipped by 3 bases and J by 5 bases, with 16 bases between them. Germline CDR1 is SGHNT and CDR2 is YENEEA. The CDR3 nucleotides are TGTGCCAGCAGCTTTAGTGGGGGGCGCAGGACTGAAGCTTTCTTT. It yields the protein CASSFSGGRRTEAFF.

Of note for this clone: The junction differs from germline at one of its ends, possibly a read error. The CDR3 sequence: CVSSTRRAGHRDEQYF. CDR3 nucleotide sequence: TGTGTCAGTAGTACCCGCCGTGCGGGTCATCGAGACGAGCAGTACTTC. The chain has TRBV19 and TRBJ2-7, with a weak D call TRBD2 (5 bases). The CDR3 is made up of 16 amino acids. In germline, CDR1 is LNHDA, CDR2 SQIVND (reference sequence).

The chain uses TRBV29-1 and TRBJ2-6, with D hard to call. The V gene's germline CDR1 is SQVTM and CDR2 ANQGSEA. The CDR3 is 14 amino acids. V was trimmed by 2 bases and J by 2 bases, leaving 7 bases between them. The CDR3 protein is CSVESETGANVLTF. As DNA, the CDR3 is TGCAGCGTTGAAAGTGAGACTGGGGCCAACGTCCTGACTTTC.

This chain joins TRBV1 and TRBJ2-3; whether TRBD1, the table's D call, matches the DNA was not checked. TRBV1 is an annotated pseudogene. This CDR3 is 17 amino acids long. This CDR3 is CASSQDGTGEGTDTQYF. For the CDR3, the DNA is TGCGCCAGCAGCCAAGACGGGACAGGGGAGGGGACAGATACGCAGTATTTT.